Listed below are T cell receptor beta chains from one sample, sequenced in a study of CD8 T cells in ankylosing spondylitis. TCRdb recomputed calls from the 5' RACE reads with MiXCR, one row per CDR3 protein. Of approximately 40,000 distinct CDR3 sequences in the sample, 6% were seen once. What was sequenced was blood, either unsorted or a sorted T cell fraction (not recorded which). The receptors derive from a male donor with ankylosing spondylitis or in good health (not recorded which). CDR3s include the opening cysteine and the closing phenylalanine or tryptophan. The D gene is left open where the match is weak. Not every row has a clone size; where given, it reads once, few, many or a size class.

j_call: TRBJ1-5
d_call: NA
v_call: TRBV28
clone_size: many
cdr3_aa: CASRLITSGGNQPQHF
cdr3_nt: TGTGCCAGCAGACTCATCACCTCTGGGGGCAATCAGCCCCAGCATTTT

j_call: TRBJ2-3
d_call: TRBD1
v_call: TRBV5-1
clone_size: many
cdr3_aa: CASSLQGAGDTQYF
cdr3_nt: TGCGCCAGCAGCTTGCAGGGGGCAGGAGATACGCAGTATTTT

j_call: TRBJ2-1
d_call: TRBD2
v_call: TRBV3-1
clone_size: many
cdr3_aa: CASSRAGEANEQFF
cdr3_nt: TGTGCCAGCAGCCGCGCGGGAGAGGCGAATGAGCAGTTCTTC

j_call: TRBJ2-1
d_call: NA
v_call: TRBV5-1
clone_size: many
cdr3_aa: CASSLYRTGYNEQFF
cdr3_nt: TGCGCCAGCAGCTTGTATCGGACTGGATACAATGAGCAGTTCTTC

j_call: TRBJ2-5
d_call: TRBD2
v_call: TRBV4-2
clone_size: many
cdr3_aa: CASSPAGTSGREETQYF
cdr3_nt: TGTGCCAGCAGCCCAGCTGGGACTAGCGGGCGCGAAGAGACCCAGTACTTC

j_call: TRBJ2-7
d_call: NA
v_call: TRBV20-1
clone_size: many
cdr3_aa: CSARDRSFSYEQYF
cdr3_nt: TGCAGTGCTAGAGATCGTTCCTTCTCCTACGAGCAGTACTTC

j_call: TRBJ2-7
d_call: NA
v_call: TRBV21-1
clone_size: many
cdr3_aa: CAGRTHSYEQYF
cdr3_nt: TGTGCCGGCCGGACCCACTCCTACGAGCAGTACTTC

j_call: TRBJ2-7
d_call: TRBD2
v_call: TRBV20-1
clone_size: many
cdr3_aa: CSARDPSGMGYEQYF
cdr3_nt: TGCAGTGCTAGAGATCCTAGCGGGATGGGCTACGAGCAGTACTTC

j_call: TRBJ2-7
d_call: TRBD2
v_call: TRBV7-8
clone_size: once
cdr3_aa: CASSLASGLAHGYYEQYF
cdr3_nt: TGTGCCAGCAGCTTAGCTTCGGGACTAGCACACGGGTACTACGAGCAGTACTTC

j_call: TRBJ2-1
d_call: NA
v_call: TRBV10-1
clone_size: many
cdr3_aa: CASSDKRSYNEQFF
cdr3_nt: TGCGCCAGCAGTGATAAGAGATCCTACAATGAGCAGTTCTTC

j_call: TRBJ1-2
d_call: NA
v_call: TRBV11-2
clone_size: many
cdr3_aa: CASSFNQGASYTF
cdr3_nt: TGTGCCAGCAGCTTCAATCAGGGTGCGAGCTACACCTTC

j_call: TRBJ2-7
d_call: TRBD2
v_call: TRBV29-1
clone_size: many
cdr3_aa: CSVALAGVFEQYF
cdr3_nt: TGCAGCGTTGCTCTAGCGGGAGTTTTCGAGCAGTACTTC

j_call: TRBJ2-2
d_call: NA
v_call: TRBV18
clone_size: many
cdr3_aa: CASSPPSNTGELFF
cdr3_nt: TGTGCCAGCTCACCACCTTCGAACACCGGGGAGCTGTTTTTT

j_call: TRBJ2-1
d_call: NA
v_call: TRBV4-2
clone_size: many
cdr3_aa: CASSQEGRASASPEQFF
cdr3_nt: TGTGCCAGCAGCCAAGAAGGGCGGGCTAGCGCGAGTCCTGAGCAGTTCTTC

j_call: TRBJ2-1
d_call: TRBD1
v_call: TRBV19
clone_size: many
cdr3_aa: CASSAPRTGINEQFF
cdr3_nt: TGTGCCAGTAGTGCGCCGAGGACAGGGATCAATGAGCAGTTCTTC

j_call: TRBJ1-2
d_call: NA
v_call: TRBV20-1
clone_size: many
cdr3_aa: CSARPGSPYGYTF
cdr3_nt: TGCAGTGCTAGGCCAGGGTCCCCCTATGGCTACACCTTC

j_call: TRBJ2-3
d_call: NA
v_call: TRBV29-1
clone_size: many
cdr3_aa: CSATGTGDTSGLTDTQYF
cdr3_nt: TGCAGCGCAACCGGGACAGGGGATACTAGCGGGCTAACAGATACGCAGTATTTT

j_call: TRBJ2-7
d_call: NA
v_call: TRBV15
clone_size: many
cdr3_aa: CATSRALVDEQYF
cdr3_nt: TGTGCCACCAGCAGAGCATTGGTCGACGAGCAGTACTTC

j_call: TRBJ2-3
d_call: NA
v_call: TRBV29-1
clone_size: NA
cdr3_aa: CSVPLGVPTDTQYF
cdr3_nt: TGCAGCGTTCCCCTCGGCGTTCCAACAGATACGCAGTATTTT

j_call: TRBJ2-1
d_call: NA
v_call: TRBV27
clone_size: many
cdr3_aa: CASSLFSLLGGTSYNEQFF
cdr3_nt: TGTGCCAGCAGTTTATTCTCACTTCTGGGCGGTACCTCCTACAATGAGCAGTTCTTC

j_call: TRBJ1-5
d_call: NA
v_call: TRBV12-3/TRBV12-4
clone_size: many
cdr3_aa: CASSGPGDRNNQPQHF
cdr3_nt: TGTGCCAGCAGTGGTCCAGGGGATCGGAACAATCAGCCCCAGCATTTT

j_call: TRBJ2-5
d_call: NA
v_call: TRBV5-5
clone_size: many
cdr3_aa: CASSLAAQETQYF
cdr3_nt: TGTGCCAGCAGCTTGGCAGCCCAAGAGACCCAGTACTTC

j_call: TRBJ2-1
d_call: NA
v_call: TRBV7-6
clone_size: many
cdr3_aa: CASSLVWENEQFF
cdr3_nt: TGTGCCAGCAGCTTAGTTTGGGAGAATGAGCAGTTCTTC

j_call: TRBJ1-4
d_call: TRBD1
v_call: TRBV29-1
clone_size: many
cdr3_aa: CSVVGDRTNEKLFF
cdr3_nt: TGCAGCGTTGTAGGGGACAGGACTAATGAAAAACTGTTTTTT

j_call: TRBJ2-3
d_call: NA
v_call: TRBV28
clone_size: many
cdr3_aa: CASGSDTQYF
cdr3_nt: TGTGCCAGCGGGAGTGATACGCAGTATTTT

j_call: TRBJ1-1
d_call: NA
v_call: TRBV12-3/TRBV12-4
clone_size: many
cdr3_aa: CASSAHRAGEAFF
cdr3_nt: TGTGCCAGCAGCGCCCACAGGGCAGGTGAAGCTTTCTTT

j_call: TRBJ1-5
d_call: NA
v_call: TRBV5-1
clone_size: many
cdr3_aa: CASSLGDGQPQHF
cdr3_nt: TGCGCCAGCAGCTTGGGCGACGGTCAGCCCCAGCATTTT

j_call: TRBJ1-5
d_call: NA
v_call: TRBV9
clone_size: NA
cdr3_aa: CASSGPGNQPQHF
cdr3_nt: TGTGCCAGCAGCGGCCCAGGGAATCAGCCCCAGCATTTT

j_call: TRBJ1-1
d_call: NA
v_call: TRBV5-1
clone_size: many
cdr3_aa: CASSLGNRKAFF
cdr3_nt: TGCGCCAGCAGCTTGGGCAACAGGAAAGCTTTCTTT

j_call: TRBJ2-1
d_call: NA
v_call: TRBV4-2
clone_size: many
cdr3_aa: CASSQDQDSLIYNEQFF
cdr3_nt: TGTGCCAGCAGCCAAGATCAGGACTCCCTCATCTACAATGAGCAGTTCTTC

j_call: TRBJ2-2
d_call: NA
v_call: TRBV5-1
clone_size: many
cdr3_aa: CASSLWTMDTGELFF
cdr3_nt: TGCGCCAGCAGCTTGTGGACAATGGACACCGGGGAGCTGTTTTTT

j_call: TRBJ1-1
d_call: NA
v_call: TRBV4-1
clone_size: once
cdr3_aa: CASSQGGTRATEAFF
cdr3_nt: TGCGCCAGCAGCCAAGGGGGCACTAGGGCCACTGAAGCTTTCTTT

j_call: TRBJ1-2
d_call: NA
v_call: TRBV19
clone_size: many
cdr3_aa: CASSIDRRYGYTF
cdr3_nt: TGTGCCAGTAGTATAGATCGCCGTTATGGCTACACCTTC

j_call: TRBJ2-1
d_call: TRBD1
v_call: TRBV29-1
clone_size: many
cdr3_aa: CSVETGISYNEQFF
cdr3_nt: TGCAGCGTGGAGACAGGGATCTCCTACAATGAGCAGTTCTTC

j_call: TRBJ1-1
d_call: NA
v_call: TRBV5-1
clone_size: NA
cdr3_aa: CASSGGLLMNTEAFF
cdr3_nt: TGCGCCAGCTCCGGAGGGTTACTCATGAACACTGAAGCTTTCTTT

j_call: TRBJ2-1
d_call: NA
v_call: TRBV3-1
clone_size: many
cdr3_aa: CASSQRRPYPNHEQFF
cdr3_nt: TGTGCCAGCAGCCAGCGGCGGCCATACCCTAATCACGAGCAGTTCTTC

j_call: TRBJ2-5
d_call: TRBD2
v_call: TRBV28
clone_size: few
cdr3_aa: CASSLPGLAATQYF
cdr3_nt: TGTGCCAGCAGTTTGCCGGGACTAGCCGCGACCCAGTACTTC

j_call: TRBJ2-2
d_call: NA
v_call: TRBV4-3
clone_size: many
cdr3_aa: CASSQIASAVKGELFF
cdr3_nt: TGCGCCAGCAGCCAAATAGCTAGCGCCGTAAAAGGGGAGCTGTTTTTT

j_call: TRBJ2-1
d_call: NA
v_call: TRBV7-3
clone_size: many
cdr3_aa: CASSSRSSSSYNEQFF
cdr3_nt: TGTGCCAGCAGCTCTCGATCATCTAGCTCCTACAATGAGCAGTTCTTC

j_call: TRBJ2-3
d_call: TRBD2
v_call: TRBV12-3/TRBV12-4
clone_size: few
cdr3_aa: CAFSLAGTSGRPTDTQYF
cdr3_nt: TGTGCCTTCAGTTTAGCTGGGACTAGCGGGAGACCGACAGATACGCAGTATTTT

j_call: TRBJ2-3
d_call: NA
v_call: TRBV12-3/TRBV12-4
clone_size: many
cdr3_aa: CASSTAGASSTDTQYF
cdr3_nt: TGTGCCAGCAGTACGGCGGGGGCGTCTAGCACAGATACGCAGTATTTT

j_call: TRBJ2-7
d_call: NA
v_call: TRBV7-8
clone_size: NA
cdr3_aa: CASGPGHGYEQYF
cdr3_nt: TGTGCCAGCGGCCCCGGGCACGGCTACGAGCAGTACTTC

j_call: TRBJ2-7
d_call: TRBD2
v_call: TRBV28
clone_size: many
cdr3_aa: CASSPSGTSYEQYF
cdr3_nt: TGTGCCAGCAGTCCAAGCGGGACCAGTTACGAGCAGTACTTC